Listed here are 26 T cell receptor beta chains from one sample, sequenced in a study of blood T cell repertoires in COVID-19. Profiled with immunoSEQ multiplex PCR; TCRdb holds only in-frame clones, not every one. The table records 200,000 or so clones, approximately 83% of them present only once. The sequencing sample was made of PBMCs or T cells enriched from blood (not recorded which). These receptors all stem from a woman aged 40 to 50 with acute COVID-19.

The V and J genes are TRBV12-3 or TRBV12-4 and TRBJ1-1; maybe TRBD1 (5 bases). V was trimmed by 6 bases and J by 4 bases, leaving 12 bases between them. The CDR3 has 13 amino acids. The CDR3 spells CASRSDGATEAFF. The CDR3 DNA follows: TGTGCCAGCAGATCGGATGGGGCCACTGAAGCTTTCTTT.

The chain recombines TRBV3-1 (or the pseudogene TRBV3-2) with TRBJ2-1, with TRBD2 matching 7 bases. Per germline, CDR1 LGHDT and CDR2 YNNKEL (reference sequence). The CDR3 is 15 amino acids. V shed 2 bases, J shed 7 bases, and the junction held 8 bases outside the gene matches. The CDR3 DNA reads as TGTGCCAGCAGCCAACAGCGGGACCGAGGGAATGAGCAGTTCTTC. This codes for CASSQQRDRGNEQFF.

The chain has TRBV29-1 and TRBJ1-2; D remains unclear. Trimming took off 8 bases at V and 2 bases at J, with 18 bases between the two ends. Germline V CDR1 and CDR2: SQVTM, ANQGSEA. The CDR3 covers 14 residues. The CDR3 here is CSITEGRGNYGYTF. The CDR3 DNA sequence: TGCAGCATCACCGAGGGTCGAGGAAACTATGGCTACACCTTC.

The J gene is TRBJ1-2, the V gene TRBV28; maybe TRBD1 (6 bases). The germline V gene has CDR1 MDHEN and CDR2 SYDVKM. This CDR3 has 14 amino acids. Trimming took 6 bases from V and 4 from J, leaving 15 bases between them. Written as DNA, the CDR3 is TGTGCCAGCAGGGGTGACAGGTCAAGCTATGGCTACACCTTC. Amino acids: CASRGDRSSYGYTF.

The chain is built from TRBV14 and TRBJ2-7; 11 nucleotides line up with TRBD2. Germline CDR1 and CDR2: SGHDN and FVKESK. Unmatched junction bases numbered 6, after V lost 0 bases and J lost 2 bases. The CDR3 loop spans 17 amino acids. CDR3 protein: CASSQEETSGSPYEQYF. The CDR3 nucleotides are TGTGCCAGCAGCCAAGAAGAAACTAGCGGGAGTCCCTACGAGCAGTACTTC.

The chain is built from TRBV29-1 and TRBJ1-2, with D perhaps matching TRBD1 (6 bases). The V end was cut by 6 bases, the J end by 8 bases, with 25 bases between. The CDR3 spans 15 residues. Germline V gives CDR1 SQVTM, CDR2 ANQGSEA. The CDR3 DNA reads TGCAGCGTCACAACTTTAGACTTACAGGGTGAGGGCTACACCTTC. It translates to CSVTTLDLQGEGYTF.

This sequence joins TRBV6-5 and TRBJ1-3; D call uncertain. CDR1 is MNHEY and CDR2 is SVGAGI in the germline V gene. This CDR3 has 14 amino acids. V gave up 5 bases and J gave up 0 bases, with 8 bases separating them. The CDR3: CASSTSDSGNTIYF. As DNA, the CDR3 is TGTGCCAGCAGTACGTCAGACTCTGGAAACACCATATATTTT.

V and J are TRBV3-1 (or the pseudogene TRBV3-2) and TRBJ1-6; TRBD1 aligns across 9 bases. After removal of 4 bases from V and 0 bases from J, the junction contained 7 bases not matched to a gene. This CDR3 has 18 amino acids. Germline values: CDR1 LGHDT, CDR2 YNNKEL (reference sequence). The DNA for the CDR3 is TGTGCCAGCAGCCGGACAGGACAGGGGAGCTCCTATAATTCACCCCTCCACTTT. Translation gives CASSRTGQGSSYNSPLHF.

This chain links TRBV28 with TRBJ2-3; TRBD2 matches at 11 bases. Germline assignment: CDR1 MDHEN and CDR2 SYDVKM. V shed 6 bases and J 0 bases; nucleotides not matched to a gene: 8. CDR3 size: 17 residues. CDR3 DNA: TGTGCCAGCAGCTCCGGGACTAGCGGAGCTAGCACAGATACGCAGTATTTT. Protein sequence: CASSSGTSGASTDTQYF. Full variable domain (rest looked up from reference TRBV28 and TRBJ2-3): DVKVTQSSRYLVKRTGEKVFLECVQDMDHENMFWYRQDPGLGLRLIYFSYDVKMKEKGDIPEGYSVSREKKERFSLILESASTNQTSMYLCASSSGTSGASTDTQYFGPGTRLTVL.

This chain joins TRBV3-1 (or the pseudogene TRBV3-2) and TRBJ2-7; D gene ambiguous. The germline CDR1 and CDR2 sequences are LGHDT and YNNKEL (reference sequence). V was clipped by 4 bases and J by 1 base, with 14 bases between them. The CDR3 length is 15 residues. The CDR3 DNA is TGTGCCAGCAGCCGAAGTTACCAAGCTTCCTACGAGCAGTACTTC. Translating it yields CASSRSYQASYEQYF.

This chain's CDR3 is CASSRPGQGRYEQYF. In DNA, the CDR3 is TGTGCCAGTAGTCGCCCGGGACAGGGTAGGTACGAGCAGTACTTC. This chain joins TRBV19 and TRBJ2-7; 9 bases match TRBD1. CDR3 length: 15 residues. In germline, CDR1 is LNHDA, CDR2 SQIVND (reference sequence). V shed 5 bases and J 4 bases; nucleotides not matched to a gene: 9.

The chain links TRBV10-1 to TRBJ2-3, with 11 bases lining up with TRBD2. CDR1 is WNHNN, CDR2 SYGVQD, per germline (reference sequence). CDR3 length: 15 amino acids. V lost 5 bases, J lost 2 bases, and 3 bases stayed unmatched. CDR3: CASSLTSGTTDTQYF. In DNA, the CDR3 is TGCGCCAGCAGTCTGACTAGCGGGACCACAGATACGCAGTATTTT.

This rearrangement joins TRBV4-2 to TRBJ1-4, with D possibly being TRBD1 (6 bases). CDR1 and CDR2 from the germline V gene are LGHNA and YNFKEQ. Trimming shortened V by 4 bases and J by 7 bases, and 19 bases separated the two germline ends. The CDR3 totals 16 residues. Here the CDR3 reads CASSPSRQGGGEKLFF. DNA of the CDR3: TGTGCCAGCAGCCCCTCCCGCCAGGGAGGGGGTGAAAAACTGTTTTTT.

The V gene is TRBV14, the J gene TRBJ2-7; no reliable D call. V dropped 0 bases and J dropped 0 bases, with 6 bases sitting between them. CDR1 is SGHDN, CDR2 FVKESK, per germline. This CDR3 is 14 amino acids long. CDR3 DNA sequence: TGTGCCAGCAGCCAAGATCAAATCTCCTACGAGCAGTACTTC. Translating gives CASSQDQISYEQYF.

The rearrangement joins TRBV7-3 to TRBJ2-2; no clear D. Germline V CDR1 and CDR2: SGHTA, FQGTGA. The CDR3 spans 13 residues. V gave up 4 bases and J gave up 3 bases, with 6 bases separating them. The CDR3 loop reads CASSSGHTGELFF. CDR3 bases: TGTGCCAGCAGCTCCGGTCACACCGGGGAGCTGTTTTTT.

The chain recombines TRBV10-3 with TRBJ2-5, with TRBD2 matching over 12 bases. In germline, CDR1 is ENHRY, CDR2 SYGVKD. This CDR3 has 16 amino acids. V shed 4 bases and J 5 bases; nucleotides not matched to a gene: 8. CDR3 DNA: TGTGCCATCAGTGGTCTAGCGGGAGGGCCGAGGGAGACCCAGTACTTC. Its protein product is CAISGLAGGPRETQYF.

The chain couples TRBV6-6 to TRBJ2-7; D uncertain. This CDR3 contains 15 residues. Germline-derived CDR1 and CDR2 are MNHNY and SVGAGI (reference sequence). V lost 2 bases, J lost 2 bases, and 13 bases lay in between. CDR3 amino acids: CASSYGAREAYEQYF. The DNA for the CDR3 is TGTGCCAGCAGTTACGGCGCTAGAGAGGCCTACGAGCAGTACTTC.

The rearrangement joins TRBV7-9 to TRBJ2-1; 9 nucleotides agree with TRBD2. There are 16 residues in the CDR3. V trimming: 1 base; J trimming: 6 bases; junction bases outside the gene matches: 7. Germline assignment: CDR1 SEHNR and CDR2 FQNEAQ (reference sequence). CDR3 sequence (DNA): TGTGCCAGCAGCTTAGGGGGCGGGAGGGACGGCAATGAGCAGTTCTTC. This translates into CASSLGGGRDGNEQFF.

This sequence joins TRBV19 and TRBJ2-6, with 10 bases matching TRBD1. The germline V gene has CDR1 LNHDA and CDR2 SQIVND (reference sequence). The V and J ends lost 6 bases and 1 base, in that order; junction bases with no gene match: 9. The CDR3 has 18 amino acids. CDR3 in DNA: TGTGCCAGTAGCAGCTCGGGACAGGGGCTGTCTGGGGCCAACGTCCTGACTTTC. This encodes CASSSSGQGLSGANVLTF.

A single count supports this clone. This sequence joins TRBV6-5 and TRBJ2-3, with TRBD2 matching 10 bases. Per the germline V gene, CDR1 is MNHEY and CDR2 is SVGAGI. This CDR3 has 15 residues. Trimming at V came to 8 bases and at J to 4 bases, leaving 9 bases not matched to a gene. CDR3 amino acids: CASQGLAGVADTQYF. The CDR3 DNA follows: TGTGCCAGCCAGGGGCTAGCGGGAGTTGCAGATACGCAGTATTTT.

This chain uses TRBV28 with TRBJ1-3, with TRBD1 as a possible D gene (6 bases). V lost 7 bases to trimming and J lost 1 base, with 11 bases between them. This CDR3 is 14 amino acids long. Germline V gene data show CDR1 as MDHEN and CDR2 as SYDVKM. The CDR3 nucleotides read TGTGCCAGCATTAGACAGGCTTCTGGAAACACCATATATTTT. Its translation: CASIRQASGNTIYF.

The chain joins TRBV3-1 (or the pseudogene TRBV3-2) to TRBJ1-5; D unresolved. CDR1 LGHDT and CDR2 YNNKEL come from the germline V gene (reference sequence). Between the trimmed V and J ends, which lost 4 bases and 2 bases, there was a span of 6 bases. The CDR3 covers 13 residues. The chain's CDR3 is CASSPPGNQPQHF. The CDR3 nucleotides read TGTGCCAGCAGCCCGCCGGGCAATCAGCCCCAGCATTTT.

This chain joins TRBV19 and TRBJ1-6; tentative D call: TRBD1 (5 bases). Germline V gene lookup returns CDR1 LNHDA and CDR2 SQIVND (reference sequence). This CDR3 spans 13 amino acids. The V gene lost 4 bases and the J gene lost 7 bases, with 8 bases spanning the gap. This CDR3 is CASSKGWNSPLHF. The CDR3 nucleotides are TGTGCCAGTAGTAAGGGGTGGAATTCACCCCTCCACTTT.

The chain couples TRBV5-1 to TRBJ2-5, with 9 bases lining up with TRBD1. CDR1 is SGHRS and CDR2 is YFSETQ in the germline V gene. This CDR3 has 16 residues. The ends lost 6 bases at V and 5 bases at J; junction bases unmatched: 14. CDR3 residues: CASTLGGQGPTETQYF. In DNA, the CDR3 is TGCGCCAGCACCCTTGGGGGACAGGGACCCACCGAGACCCAGTACTTC.

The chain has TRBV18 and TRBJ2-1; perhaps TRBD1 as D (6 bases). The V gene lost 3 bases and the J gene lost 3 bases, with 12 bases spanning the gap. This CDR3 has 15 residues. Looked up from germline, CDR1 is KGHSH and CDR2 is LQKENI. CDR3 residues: CASSPRDTFYNEQFF. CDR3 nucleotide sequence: TGTGCCAGCTCACCCCGGGACACCTTCTACAATGAGCAGTTCTTC. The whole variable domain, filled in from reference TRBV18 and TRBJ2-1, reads NAGVMQNPRHLVRRRGQEARLRCSPMKGHSHVYWYRQLPEEGLKFMVYLQKENIIDESGMPKERFSAEFPKEGPSILRIQQVVRGDSAAYFCASSPRDTFYNEQFFGPGTRLTVL.

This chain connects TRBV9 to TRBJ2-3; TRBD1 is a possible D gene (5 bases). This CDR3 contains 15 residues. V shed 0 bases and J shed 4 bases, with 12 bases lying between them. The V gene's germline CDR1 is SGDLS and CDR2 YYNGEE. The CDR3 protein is CASSVEGRGADTQYF. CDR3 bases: TGTGCCAGCAGCGTAGAGGGTAGGGGTGCAGATACGCAGTATTTT.